This TCR beta chain was obtained from a study of T cells in Graves' hyperthyroidism and ophthalmopathy. The PBMCs studied were ones that came from about 9.9 ml fresh peripheral blood. Template material for amplifying TCR beta CDR3 regions consisted of RNA transcripts. HTBI primers were used for first-round RT-PCR of the TCR CDR3. Each CDR3 protein is one row after TCRdb ran MiXCR on the multiplex PCR reads. This table has approximately 600,000 distinct CDR3 sequences, about 15% appearing once. In this sample, this clonotype turned up many times. The germline gives CDR1 SNHLY, CDR2 FYNNEI. There are 15 residues in the CDR3. The germline V and J ends were trimmed by 4 bases and 4 bases, with 16 bases remaining between them.

This chain links TRBV2 with TRBJ1-1; possible D gene TRBD1, 6 bases. Sequenced: blood. The sequence was collected from a woman in her forties with Graves' ophthalmopathy. The CDR3 protein is CASSATGHLSTEAFF. CDR3 sequence (DNA): TGTGCCAGCAGTGCCACGGGACACTTGAGCACTGAAGCTTTCTTT.